Presented here are 22 T cell receptor beta chains from one specimen sequenced in a study of blood T cell repertoires in COVID-19. Profiling relied on immunoSEQ multiplex PCR, and the TCRdb table lists in-frame clones only, not all of them. Found here are 230,000 or so clones, 84% of them singletons; the top ten hold around 4%. Source material: peripheral blood. All receptors come from a middle-aged man with active or convalescent COVID-19.

V usage is TRBV4-1 and J usage is TRBJ2-5, with 14 nucleotides matching TRBD2. Trimming cost V 1 base and J 2 bases; bases outside gene matches: 3. The length of the CDR3 is 17 residues. Germline loops: CDR1 MGHRA, CDR2 YSYEKL. The CDR3 sequence: CASSQGGLAGDQETQYF. DNA of the CDR3: TGCGCCAGCAGCCAAGGGGGACTAGCGGGGGATCAAGAGACCCAGTACTTC.

This chain uses TRBV5-4 with TRBJ1-3, with 8 bases aligning to TRBD1. CDR3 length: 17 amino acids. Germline CDR1 reads SGHNT; CDR2 reads YYREEE (reference sequence). The V and J ends lost 3 bases and 3 bases, in that order; junction bases with no gene match: 11. CDR3 in DNA: TGTGCCAGCAGCTCAGCTCGACAGGGGCGCCATGGAAACACCATATATTTT. Translated: CASSSARQGRHGNTIYF.

The table lists this clone with a count of one. This chain links TRBV27 with TRBJ2-7; 7 bases agree with TRBD1. After removal of 2 bases from V and 2 bases from J, the junction contained 9 bases not matched to a gene. The CDR3 has 16 residues. The germline gives CDR1 MNHEY, CDR2 SMNVEV (reference sequence). In nucleotides, the CDR3 is TGTGCCAGCAGTTTAACGGTGGGGACAGCCCCCTACGAGCAGTACTTC. It encodes CASSLTVGTAPYEQYF.

The rearrangement joins TRBV6-5 to TRBJ2-2; 7 nucleotides line up with TRBD1. Unmatched junction bases numbered 4, after V lost 3 bases and J lost 3 bases. CDR3 size: 15 residues. The germline V gene encodes CDR1 MNHEY and CDR2 SVGAGI. The CDR3 DNA reads TGTGCCAGCAGTTATGGGACAGCCTACACCGGGGAGCTGTTTTTT. Its protein is CASSYGTAYTGELFF.

V and J are TRBV29-1 and TRBJ2-7, with TRBD2 matching over 8 bases. CDR1 and CDR2 (germline): SQVTM, ANQGSEA. The CDR3 sequence is 14 residues long. J lost 4 bases, V lost 6 bases, and 11 bases had no gene match. The CDR3 DNA reads as TGCAGCGTGTCCGGTGGCGGGGGGATATACGAGCAGTACTTC. This codes for CSVSGGGGIYEQYF.

This chain uses TRBV24-1 with TRBJ2-3; 9 nucleotides align to TRBD2. The CDR3 covers 14 residues. Germline lookup yields CDR1 KGHDR and CDR2 SFDVKD. Germline trimming cut 4 bases from V and 8 bases from J; bases unmatched to any gene: 6. CDR3 loop: CATSEAGGGGTQYF. The CDR3, as DNA: TGTGCCACCAGTGAAGCGGGGGGAGGGGGTACGCAGTATTTT.

This chain connects TRBV29-1 to TRBJ2-1, with D possibly being TRBD1 (6 bases). V lost 5 bases and J lost 0, with 8 bases in between. The CDR3 has 13 amino acids. Germline values: CDR1 SQVTM, CDR2 ANQGSEA. CDR3 nucleotides: TGCAGCGTTAACAGGGACTCCTACAATGAGCAGTTCTTC. Amino acid sequence: CSVNRDSYNEQFF.

The chain has TRBV7-2 and TRBJ1-1, with D tentatively TRBD1 (6 bases). Germline V gene lookup returns CDR1 SGHTA and CDR2 FQGNSA. V was shortened by 4 bases and J by 4 bases, with 10 bases between the two germline ends. The CDR3 spans 13 residues. CDR3 sequence reads: CASSWDIRTEAFF. The CDR3 coding sequence is TGTGCCAGCAGCTGGGACATACGCACTGAAGCTTTCTTT.

V gene TRBV5-1 combines with J gene TRBJ2-3, with TRBD1 identical over 12 bases. Losses at the gene ends were 2 bases for V and 5 bases for J; bases not matched to a gene: 9. Germline values: CDR1 SGHRS, CDR2 YFSETQ. The CDR3 extends over 17 amino acids. The CDR3 reads CASSLTGTGGGKDTQYF. For the CDR3, the DNA is TGCGCCAGCAGCTTAACCGGGACAGGGGGCGGGAAAGATACGCAGTATTTT.

This CDR3 reads CASSPQGWNEQFF. CDR3 sequence (DNA): TGTGCCAGCAGCCCACAGGGGTGGAATGAGCAGTTCTTC. The chain combines TRBV11-1 with TRBJ2-1, with 7 bases that match TRBD1. With 5 bases clipped from V and 7 bases from J, the junction kept 5 bases outside the gene matches. Germline CDR1 is SGHAT and CDR2 is FQDESV (reference sequence). This CDR3 comprises 13 residues.

The gene calls are TRBV7-9 and TRBJ1-1; D gene uncertain. Per the germline V gene, CDR1 is SEHNR and CDR2 is FQNEAQ (reference sequence). The CDR3 has 14 amino acids. With 3 bases removed from V and 0 bases from J, the gap between germline ends came to 8 bases. The CDR3 bases are TGTGCCAGCAGCTTTCGGCGGTTGAACACTGAAGCTTTCTTT. Translated: CASSFRRLNTEAFF.

The chain couples TRBV2 to TRBJ1-1; no reliable D call. V shed 7 bases and J shed 5 bases, with 17 bases lying between them. The CDR3 covers 14 residues. Germline V CDR1 and CDR2: SNHLY, FYNNEI. CDR3 residues: CASKTSPRGTEAFF. The CDR3 DNA reads as TGTGCCAGCAAGACCTCGCCTCGGGGAACTGAAGCTTTCTTT.

J is TRBJ1-6 and V is TRBV12-3 or TRBV12-4; 8 nucleotides line up with TRBD1. After removal of 7 bases from V and 10 bases from J, the junction contained 6 bases not matched to a gene. This CDR3 has 13 amino acids. In DNA, the CDR3 is TGTGCCAGCATAGACAGGGGTATATCACCCCTCCACTTT. Protein sequence: CASIDRGISPLHF.

J is TRBJ1-1 and V is TRBV27; 12 bases line up with TRBD1. The ends lost 4 bases at V and 5 bases at J; junction bases unmatched: 14. The CDR3 has 18 amino acids. CDR1 is MNHEY and CDR2 is SMNVEV in the germline V gene (reference sequence). The CDR3 nucleotides are TGTGCCAGCAGTTCCCCGGGCGGGACAGGGGGCTCAAAAACTGAAGCTTTCTTT. As protein: CASSSPGGTGGSKTEAFF.

The chain has TRBV6-5 and TRBJ1-2; tentatively, D is TRBD1 (5 bases). Germline CDR1 MNHEY, CDR2 SVGAGI. The ends were cut back, 6 bases at V and 2 bases at J, with 10 bases in the middle. This CDR3 has 13 amino acids. The CDR3 DNA follows: TGTGCCAGCAGCAGAGACAGAAACTATGGCTACACCTTC. Translated, it gives CASSRDRNYGYTF.

The rearrangement links TRBV30 to TRBJ2-7; 7 bases fit TRBD2. Germline trimming cut 3 bases from V and 4 bases from J; bases unmatched to any gene: 9. The CDR3 loop spans 14 amino acids. CDR1 is GTSNPN, CDR2 SVGIG, per germline (reference sequence). CDR3 sequence reads: CAWRGPGLSYEQYF. The CDR3 DNA reads TGTGCCTGGAGGGGTCCGGGACTATCGTACGAGCAGTACTTC.

The V and J genes are TRBV6-6 and TRBJ1-1; 7 nucleotides match TRBD1. The CDR3 totals 13 residues. Germline trimming cut 5 bases from V and 4 bases from J; bases unmatched to any gene: 4. The germline V gene has CDR1 MNHNY and CDR2 SVGAGI (reference sequence). For the CDR3, the DNA is TGTGCCAGCAGTACCCAGGGGGGCACTGAAGCTTTCTTT. Protein: CASSTQGGTEAFF.

This clone was seen just once. CDR3 region: CASSLDGINYGYTF. The CDR3 nucleotides read TGTGCCAGCAGCTTAGACGGTATAAACTATGGCTACACCTTC. The V call is TRBV7-2, the J call TRBJ1-2; D is ambiguous. Per germline, CDR1 SGHTA and CDR2 FQGNSA. The CDR3 covers 14 residues. V shed 1 base and J shed 2 bases, with 8 bases lying between them.

The table lists this clone with a count of one. This rearrangement joins TRBV5-4 to TRBJ2-3, with TRBD2 matching 13 bases. This CDR3 is 16 amino acids long. CDR1 is SGHNT and CDR2 is YYREEE in the germline V gene (reference sequence). Trimming cost V 4 bases and J 4 bases; bases outside gene matches: 6. The CDR3 DNA reads TGTGCCAGCAGCCCCAGGACTAGCGGGGGATCAGATACGCAGTATTTT. Translating it yields CASSPRTSGGSDTQYF. Looking up the rest from reference TRBV5-4 and TRBJ2-3 gives the full variable domain: ETGVTQSPTHLIKTRGQQVTLRCSSQSGHNTVSWYQQALGQGPQFIFQYYREEENGRGNFPPRFSGLQFPNYSSELNVNALELDDSALYLCASSPRTSGGSDTQYFGPGTRLTVL.

The chain carries TRBV27 and TRBJ2-7; 7 bases fit TRBD2. Germline lookup yields CDR1 MNHEY and CDR2 SMNVEV (reference sequence). V lost 2 bases to trimming and J lost 1 base; unmatched junction nucleotides: 2. The CDR3 is 14 residues long. CDR3 loop: CASSLREGSYEQYF. CDR3 nucleotides: TGTGCCAGCAGTTTAAGGGAGGGGTCCTACGAGCAGTACTTC.

The CDR3 region is CASSVGGGGGYNEQFF. CDR3 DNA sequence: TGTGCCAGCAGCGTAGGTGGCGGGGGAGGGTACAATGAGCAGTTCTTC. The chain uses TRBV9 and TRBJ2-1; TRBD2 aligns across 7 bases. Trimming removed 0 bases from V and 4 bases from J; junction bases left unmatched: 7. The CDR3 is 16 amino acids. The germline gives CDR1 SGDLS, CDR2 YYNGEE.

The rearrangement links TRBV7-2 to TRBJ2-2; TRBD2 matches 7 bases. V was clipped by 5 bases and J by 6 bases; unmatched bases: 3. The CDR3 is made up of 13 amino acids. CDR1 and CDR2 (germline): SGHTA, FQGNSA. CDR3 residues: CASSPSGSGELFF. The CDR3, as DNA: TGTGCCAGCAGCCCTAGCGGATCCGGGGAGCTGTTTTTT. Full variable domain (remainder filled in from reference TRBV7-2 and TRBJ2-2): GAGVSQSPSNKVTEKGKDVELRCDPISGHTALYWYRQSLGQGLEFLIYFQGNSAPDKSGLPSDRFSAERTGGSVSTLTIQRTQQEDSAVYLCASSPSGSGELFFGEGSRLTVL.